This T cell receptor (beta chain) was observed in a study of blood T cell repertoires in COVID-19. Whole-study context: T cells, B-cell-depleted T cells, or PBMCs provided the cDNA or gDNA that served as material.

Sequencing used immunoSEQ multiplex PCR; TCRdb keeps in-frame clones, though not all of them. Of about 120,000 clones in the sample, about four fifths were seen once. The CDR3 spans 15 residues. The junction had 11 bases not matched to a gene; V was cut back by 6 bases and J by 3 bases. CDR1 and CDR2 from the germline V gene are MNHNY and SVGAGI (reference sequence). The sequence came from a human donor in a cohort sampled during active COVID-19. Sequencing input: peripheral blood. The V call is TRBV6-6, the J call TRBJ2-7; 7 nucleotides line up with TRBD2. The CDR3 DNA is TGTGCCAGCAGGGGGGGGTACCGCGGCAACTACGAGCAGTACTTC. It yields the protein CASRGGYRGNYEQYF.